This T cell receptor (beta chain) was retrieved from a study of blood T cell repertoires in COVID-19. Study-wide background: Acute and convalescent COVID-19 samples came from the United States, Italy and Spain. Sources were T cells, B-cell-depleted T cells, or PBMCs; the material itself was cDNA or gDNA.

In the authors' workflow: Reference gene primer amplification gave estimated nucleated cell counts. Using immunoSEQ multiplex PCR, the repertoire was profiled, and TCRdb retains in-frame clones only, with some absent. V, J and clone size reflect that table, while D and trimming were determined from the DNA. This table has 150,000 to 200,000 clones, 60% to 80% appearing once. The CDR3 is 13 residues long. Per the germline V gene, CDR1 is WNHNN and CDR2 is SYGVQD (reference sequence). V lost 6 bases to trimming and J lost 4 bases; unmatched junction nucleotides: 4. In this sample, this clone turned up once.

This TCR was recovered from a man between 65 and 85 years old with acute or convalescent COVID-19. What was sequenced was peripheral blood. V and J are TRBV10-1 and TRBJ2-7; the match to TRBD1 covers 9 bases. Written as DNA, the CDR3 is TGCGCCAGCAGCGTGGGACAGGGATACGAGCAGTACTTC. This encodes CASSVGQGYEQYF.